This T cell receptor (beta chain) was profiled in a study of early T cells in non-severe SARS-CoV-2 infection (dated by TCRdb to the early 2020s). Turning to the overall study: Because TCR sequencing was done on bulk RNA from unsorted whole blood, the alpha and beta chains could not be paired. General findings and caveats noted by the study authors: VDJdb matching was skewed toward anti-spike CD8 responses, so virus-specific expansions were likely underestimated and private and CD4 specificities were missed.

As concerns this clonotype: What antigen it recognizes has not been identified. No base quality information exists; no much larger clone differs at one position.

The study was a case-control design nested within a healthcare worker cohort in London, UK, with weekly nasopharyngeal swab PCR tests and blood sampling. Healthcare workers were recruited during the week of the UK lockdown, between 23 and 31 March 2020, and followed weekly for up to roughly 16 weeks. Libraries were constructed by 5' RACE. Data came from a NextSeq 500. The TCR library protocol attached unique molecular identifiers to individual cDNA molecules to correct for sequencing error and PCR bias. Both TCR alpha and beta chains were sequenced, and tight co-correlation was observed between alpha and beta sequence abundances in each sample. As for the original processing: Decombinator V4 was used to annotate TCR sequences for V gene, J gene and CDR3. TCRs were defined as expanded if a significant change between any two time points was detected under a Poisson model with p below 0.0001. TCR abundances were normalised to the total number of TCRs sequenced in each sample and reported as counts per million. MAIT TCRs were defined by TRAV1-2 paired with TRAJ12, TRAJ20 or TRAJ33, and iNKT TCRs by TRAV10 paired with TRAJ18. VDJdb, accessed 1 November 2021, was searched for CMV, EBV and SARS-CoV-2 annotated TCRs, excluding TCRs annotated for multiple antigens. TCRdb passed the public sequencing reads through fastp at Q25 and MiXCR, retaining productive beta sequences. Rows are unified per CDR3 protein, each entry keeping the most common DNA and genes. The V and J calls reflect TCRdb's pipeline rather than the authors' work. For this sample the table gives about 29,000 distinct CDR3 sequences, of which roughly 4.5% were detected only once. Clones ranked in the top ten supply around 6% of the sample.

The CDR3 sequence holds 15 residues, the cysteine and phenylalanine included. Only CDR3 DNA is held: 45 bases, read in frame from base 1. The germline V gene (reference sequence) supplies CDR1 LNHDA and CDR2 SQIVND. From V the trimming removes 7 bases and from J it removes 3 bases, while the gene matches leave 8 bases of the junction unaccounted for. The chain joins TRBV19 to TRBJ2-4, and TRBD2 matches 8 of the central bases. This clonotype was sampled from an adult who was a healthcare worker with PCR-confirmed SARS-CoV-2 infection or an uninfected control (not recorded which). The sequencing input was whole blood. CDR3 sequence: CASNPSGSGKNIQYF. The nucleotide sequence reads as follows: TGTGCCAGTAACCCCAGCGGGAGTGGCAAAAACATTCAGTACTTC.